Listed below are T cell receptor beta chains from one sample, sequenced in a study of blood T cell repertoires in acute mononucleosis. Measured with immunoSEQ multiplex PCR; TCRdb has only the in-frame clones, and not every one. The data contain 6,500 to 7,500 clones, less than 30% of them singletons. The source was EBV YVL epitope tetramer+ CD8+ T cells sorted from PBMCs, collected during acute infectious mononucleosis. Receptor source: a woman younger than 35 with infectious mononucleosis caused by EBV. CDR3s include the opening cysteine and the closing phenylalanine or tryptophan. The D gene is left open where the match is weak. The size field is filled for only some rows; it gives once, few, many or a size class.

abundance: -
v_gene: TRBV27
j_gene: TRBJ2-7
len: 13
d_gene: TRBD2
CDR3aa: CARRLAGSGEQYF
CDR3nt: TGTGCCAGAAGACTAGCGGGGTCGGGGGAGCAGTACTTC

abundance: -
v_gene: TRBV29-1
j_gene: TRBJ2-1
len: 14
d_gene: TRBD2
CDR3aa: CSVDRLALYNEQFF
CDR3nt: TGCAGCGTTGATAGACTAGCGCTATACAATGAGCAGTTCTTC

abundance: -
v_gene: TRBV25-1
j_gene: TRBJ2-7
len: 16
d_gene: TRBD2
CDR3aa: CASSFPTSGSFDEQYF
CDR3nt: TGTGCCAGCAGCTTCCCCACTAGCGGGAGTTTCGACGAGCAGTACTTC

abundance: -
v_gene: TRBV6-1
j_gene: TRBJ1-1
len: 12
d_gene: -
CDR3aa: CASKSVDTEAFF
CDR3nt: TGTGCCAGTAAGTCGGTGGACACTGAAGCTTTCTTT

abundance: many
v_gene: TRBV10-3
j_gene: TRBJ2-1
len: 16
d_gene: TRBD2
CDR3aa: CAIRGGTLSSYNEQFF
CDR3nt: TGTGCCATCAGGGGGGGGACCCTTAGCTCCTACAATGAGCAGTTCTTC

abundance: few
v_gene: TRBV27
j_gene: TRBJ2-1
len: 12
d_gene: -
CDR3aa: CASSTGTTKQFF
CDR3nt: TGTGCCAGCAGTACAGGGACCACCAAGCAGTTCTTC

abundance: few
v_gene: TRBV5-1
j_gene: TRBJ2-1
len: 13
d_gene: -
CDR3aa: CASSLAGSGEQFF
CDR3nt: TGCGCCAGCAGCTTGGCAGGGTCGGGAGAGCAGTTCTTC

abundance: -
v_gene: TRBV28
j_gene: TRBJ2-1
len: 15
d_gene: TRBD2
CDR3aa: CAGRPTSGGGIEQFF
CDR3nt: TGTGCCGGCAGGCCAACTAGCGGGGGGGGCATTGAGCAGTTCTTC

abundance: many
v_gene: TRBV5-6
j_gene: TRBJ2-7
len: 15
d_gene: -
CDR3aa: CASRKGEVGSFEQYF
CDR3nt: TGTGCCAGCAGGAAAGGAGAAGTGGGTAGTTTCGAGCAGTACTTC

abundance: -
v_gene: TRBV6-5
j_gene: TRBJ1-2
len: 15
d_gene: TRBD1
CDR3aa: CASSLSGTGGYGYTF
CDR3nt: TGTGCCAGCAGTTTATCGGGGACAGGGGGTTATGGCTACACCTTC

abundance: once
v_gene: TRBV11-2
j_gene: TRBJ2-5
len: 15
d_gene: -
CDR3aa: CAIMRELAWQETQYF
CDR3nt: TGTGCCATCATGAGGGAGTTGGCGTGGCAAGAGACCCAGTACTTC

abundance: large
v_gene: TRBV6-5
j_gene: TRBJ2-5
len: 15
d_gene: TRBD1
CDR3aa: CASRQLTGGAETQYF
CDR3nt: TGTGCCAGCAGGCAGCTTACAGGGGGCGCAGAGACCCAGTACTTC

abundance: few
v_gene: TRBV27
j_gene: TRBJ2-1
len: 16
d_gene: -
CDR3aa: CASSLAGPSSYNEQFF
CDR3nt: TGTGCCAGCAGCCTCGCCGGGCCAAGCTCCTACAATGAGCAGTTCTTC

abundance: -
v_gene: TRBV6-5
j_gene: TRBJ2-5
len: 14
d_gene: TRBD1
CDR3aa: CASKLTGSGETQYF
CDR3nt: TGTGCCAGCAAGTTGACAGGGAGTGGAGAGACCCAGTACTTC

abundance: many
v_gene: TRBV7-3
j_gene: TRBJ2-7
len: 11
d_gene: -
CDR3aa: CASGSSHEQYF
CDR3nt: TGTGCCAGCGGCTCCAGCCACGAGCAGTACTTC

abundance: few
v_gene: TRBV5-6
j_gene: TRBJ2-1
len: 16
d_gene: -
CDR3aa: CASSLISGGTNNEQFF
CDR3nt: TGTGCCAGCAGCTTAATCTCAGGCGGGACCAACAATGAGCAGTTCTTC

abundance: few
v_gene: TRBV27
j_gene: TRBJ2-2
len: 13
d_gene: -
CDR3aa: CASSPLTGELFFF
CDR3nt: -

abundance: -
v_gene: TRBV6-5
j_gene: TRBJ2-5
len: 15
d_gene: TRBD2
CDR3aa: CASSLLAGGPETQYF
CDR3nt: TGTGCCAGCAGCTTACTGGCGGGAGGACCAGAGACCCAGTACTTC

abundance: many
v_gene: TRBV11-2
j_gene: TRBJ2-1
len: 17
d_gene: TRBD2
CDR3aa: CASSSGWRGASGDEQFF
CDR3nt: TGTGCCAGCAGCTCAGGCTGGCGCGGGGCGAGCGGGGATGAGCAGTTCTTC

abundance: -
v_gene: TRBV27
j_gene: TRBJ2-1
len: 13
d_gene: -
CDR3aa: CASSLRFYNKQFF
CDR3nt: TGTGCTAGCAGTTTGAGGTTTTACAATAAGCAGTTCTTC

abundance: -
v_gene: TRBV30
j_gene: TRBJ2-7
len: 13
d_gene: TRBD1
CDR3aa: CASTRQGAYEQYF
CDR3nt: TGTGCCAGCACTAGACAGGGGGCCTACGAGCAGTACTTC

abundance: few
v_gene: TRBV27
j_gene: TRBJ1-5
len: 16
d_gene: -
CDR3aa: CASSFRGRGSNQPQHF
CDR3nt: TGTGCCAGCAGTTTTAGGGGGAGGGGAAGCAATCAGCCCCAGCATTTT

abundance: many
v_gene: TRBV6-5
j_gene: TRBJ2-7
len: 12
d_gene: -
CDR3aa: CASSLDSYEQYF
CDR3nt: TGTGCCAGCAGCCTCGACAGTTACGAGCAGTACTTC

abundance: -
v_gene: TRBV7-9
j_gene: TRBJ2-1
len: 17
d_gene: TRBD2
CDR3aa: CASSTLSGGGSYNEQFF
CDR3nt: TGTGCCAGCAGCACCCTTAGCGGGGGGGGCTCCTACAATGAGCAGTTCTTC

abundance: many
v_gene: TRBV7-6
j_gene: TRBJ2-5
len: 12
d_gene: -
CDR3aa: CASSGSQETQYF
CDR3nt: TGTGCTAGCAGCGGGTCCCAAGAGACCCAGTACTTC

abundance: many
v_gene: TRBV6-5
j_gene: TRBJ1-5
len: 14
d_gene: -
CDR3aa: CAIWFRGDLQPQHF
CDR3nt: TGTGCCATCTGGTTTCGGGGAGACCTCCAGCCCCAGCATTTT

abundance: few
v_gene: TRBV11-2
j_gene: TRBJ2-1
len: 12
d_gene: -
CDR3aa: CASSPAYGEQFF
CDR3nt: TGTGCCAGCAGCCCTGCTTATGGTGAGCAGTTCTTC

abundance: many
v_gene: TRBV5-5
j_gene: TRBJ2-1
len: 18
d_gene: TRBD2
CDR3aa: CASSLAAGLAPHPDEQFF
CDR3nt: TGTGCCAGCAGCTTGGCAGCGGGACTAGCGCCCCACCCCGATGAGCAGTTCTTC

abundance: -
v_gene: TRBV13
j_gene: TRBJ2-7
len: 13
d_gene: -
CDR3aa: CASSQDPAYEQYF
CDR3nt: TGCGCCAGCAGCCAAGATCCGGCCTACGAGCAGTACTTC

abundance: -
v_gene: TRBV29-1
j_gene: TRBJ1-5
len: 13
d_gene: -
CDR3aa: CSVGSGGNQPQHF
CDR3nt: TGCAGCGTTGGGTCGGGGGGGAATCAGCCCCAGCATTTT

abundance: few
v_gene: TRBV7-3
j_gene: TRBJ2-5
len: 15
d_gene: TRBD2
CDR3aa: CASSQAPTSGETQYF
CDR3nt: TGTGCCAGCAGCCAAGCACCGACTAGCGGAGAGACCCAGTACTTC

abundance: -
v_gene: TRBV10-3
j_gene: TRBJ2-3
len: 13
d_gene: -
CDR3aa: CATSDWDLDTQYF
CDR3nt: TGTGCCACCAGTGATTGGGACCTGGATACGCAGTATTTT

abundance: -
v_gene: TRBV30
j_gene: TRBJ2-2
len: 17
d_gene: -
CDR3aa: CAWRPLTGGGTTGELFF
CDR3nt: TGTGCCTGGAGGCCTTTAACAGGGGGAGGGACCACCGGGGAGCTGTTTTTT

abundance: -
v_gene: TRBV5-1
j_gene: TRBJ2-1
len: 12
d_gene: -
CDR3aa: CASSLAGPNEFF
CDR3nt: TGCGCCAGCAGCTTGGCCGGCCCCAATGAGTTCTTC

abundance: -
v_gene: TRBV5-6
j_gene: TRBJ2-5
len: 15
d_gene: -
CDR3aa: CASSSDVSFFGTQYF
CDR3nt: TGTGCCAGCAGTTCGGACGTCTCTTTTTTCGGGACCCAGTACTTC

abundance: few
v_gene: TRBV7-3
j_gene: TRBJ2-1
len: 17
d_gene: TRBD2
CDR3aa: CATSDWTSGRASDEQFF
CDR3nt: TGTGCCACCAGTGATTGGACTAGCGGGAGGGCCAGTGATGAGCAGTTCTTC

abundance: -
v_gene: TRBV27
j_gene: TRBJ2-5
len: 14
d_gene: TRBD2
CDR3aa: CASSGLAGQETQYF
CDR3nt: TGTGCCAGCAGTGGACTAGCGGGGCAAGAGACCCAGTACTTC

abundance: -
v_gene: TRBV30
j_gene: TRBJ2-1
len: 14
d_gene: -
CDR3aa: CEWNDGPNYNEQFF
CDR3nt: TGTGAATGGAATGATGGTCCAAACTACAATGAGCAGTTCTTC

abundance: -
v_gene: TRBV6-6
j_gene: TRBJ2-7
len: 13
d_gene: -
CDR3aa: CAIKGQRDYEQYF
CDR3nt: TGTGCCATCAAGGGACAACGCGATTACGAGCAGTACTTC

abundance: few
v_gene: TRBV9
j_gene: TRBJ2-6
len: 17
d_gene: TRBD1
CDR3aa: CASSPRDRGPGANVLTF
CDR3nt: TGTGCCAGCAGCCCACGGGACAGGGGGCCTGGGGCCAACGTCCTGACTTTC

abundance: once
v_gene: TRBV6-1
j_gene: TRBJ2-1
len: 12
d_gene: -
CDR3aa: CASTSSYNEQFF
CDR3nt: TGTGCCAGCACGAGCTCCTACAATGAGCAGTTCTTC

abundance: many
v_gene: TRBV28
j_gene: TRBJ1-5
len: 13
d_gene: -
CDR3aa: CASSLWGNQPQHF
CDR3nt: TGTGCCAGCAGTTTATGGGGCAATCAGCCCCAGCATTTT

abundance: -
v_gene: TRBV4-1
j_gene: TRBJ2-1
len: 11
d_gene: -
CDR3aa: CASSQGDEQFF
CDR3nt: TGCGCCAGCAGCCAAGGGGATGAGCAGTTCTTC

abundance: -
v_gene: TRBV5-4
j_gene: TRBJ2-7
len: 15
d_gene: TRBD2
CDR3aa: CASSLAAGLAGGKYF
CDR3nt: TGTGCCAGCAGCTTGGCAGCGGGACTAGCGGGGGGGAAGTACTTC

abundance: -
v_gene: TRBV5-4
j_gene: TRBJ2-7
len: 14
d_gene: -
CDR3aa: CASSFGVSSYEQYF
CDR3nt: TGTGCCAGCAGCTTTGGGGTTAGCTCCTACGAGCAGTACTTC

abundance: many
v_gene: TRBV28
j_gene: TRBJ2-7
len: 13
d_gene: -
CDR3aa: CASSWTPSYEQYF
CDR3nt: TGTGCCAGCAGTTGGACCCCTTCGTACGAGCAGTACTTC

abundance: -
v_gene: TRBV6-1
j_gene: TRBJ1-2
len: 13
d_gene: -
CDR3aa: CASSPPGSHGYTF
CDR3nt: TGTGCCAGCAGTCCCCCCGGGTCCCATGGCTACACCTTC

abundance: medium-sized
v_gene: TRBV19
j_gene: TRBJ2-1
len: 14
d_gene: -
CDR3aa: CASMGGGIYNEQFF
CDR3nt: TGTGCCAGTATGGGGGGAGGAATCTACAATGAGCAGTTCTTC

abundance: once
v_gene: TRBV6-7
j_gene: TRBJ2-3
len: 16
d_gene: TRBD2
CDR3aa: CASSDSFNGRADTQYF
CDR3nt: TGTGCCAGCAGTGACTCGTTTAACGGGAGGGCAGATACGCAGTATTTT

abundance: few
v_gene: TRBV7-2
j_gene: TRBJ2-7
len: 14
d_gene: -
CDR3aa: CASSGYGDSYEQYF
CDR3nt: TGTGCCAGCAGTGGCTACGGGGATTCCTACGAGCAGTACTTC

abundance: many
v_gene: TRBV11-2
j_gene: TRBJ2-3
len: 12
d_gene: -
CDR3aa: CASSSPSGTQYF
CDR3nt: TGTGCCAGCAGCTCACCCTCCGGTACGCAGTATTTT

abundance: -
v_gene: TRBV6-1
j_gene: TRBJ1-1
len: 14
d_gene: -
CDR3aa: CASSSSEPNTEAFF
CDR3nt: TGTGCCAGCAGTTCATCGGAGCCGAACACTGAAGCTTTCTTT

abundance: few
v_gene: TRBV7-7
j_gene: TRBJ2-7
len: 14
d_gene: TRBD1
CDR3aa: CASSPGTVYGEQYF
CDR3nt: TGTGCTAGCAGCCCCGGGACAGTTTATGGCGAGCAGTACTTC

abundance: few
v_gene: TRBV4-2
j_gene: TRBJ2-3
len: 18
d_gene: TRBD2
CDR3aa: CASSLVIAGAGHTDTQYF
CDR3nt: TGTGCCAGCAGCTTAGTCATCGCGGGAGCAGGGCACACAGATACGCAGTATTTT

abundance: many
v_gene: TRBV6-5
j_gene: TRBJ2-5
len: 15
d_gene: TRBD2
CDR3aa: CASSQAPTSGETQYF
CDR3nt: TGTGCCAGCAGCCAAGCACCGACTAGCGGAGAGACCCAGTACTTC

abundance: -
v_gene: TRBV4-1
j_gene: TRBJ2-7
len: 15
d_gene: TRBD2
CDR3aa: CASSPDPGLAGGKYF
CDR3nt: TGTGCCAGCAGCCCCGACCCGGGACTAGCGGGGGGGAAGTACTTC

abundance: few
v_gene: TRBV27
j_gene: TRBJ2-7
len: 14
d_gene: -
CDR3aa: CASSSPGHSYEQYF
CDR3nt: TGTGCCAGCAGCTCGCCGGGACACTCCTACGAGCAGTACTTC

abundance: -
v_gene: TRBV4-2
j_gene: TRBJ2-5
len: 15
d_gene: -
CDR3aa: CASSPYLGGQETQYF
CDR3nt: TGTGCCAGCAGCCCTTATTTGGGGGGCCAAGAGACCCAGTACTTC

abundance: few
v_gene: TRBV13
j_gene: TRBJ2-2
len: 19
d_gene: TRBD1
CDR3aa: CACSSPRGTGGRDTGELFF
CDR3nt: TGTGCTTGCAGCTCCCCTAGGGGAACAGGGGGCAGAGACACCGGGGAGCTGTTTTTT